Shown below are 30 T cell receptor beta chains from a single sample sequenced in a study of radiation and T cells in renal cell carcinoma. Clones were sequenced by immunoSEQ multiplex PCR, and TCRdb holds only the in-frame ones, with some missing. This table holds 50,000 to 75,000 clones, approximately 84% found once. As to time point: baseline pretreatment blood. Sample treatment: 15 Gy SBRT to primary tumor, nephrectomy 4 weeks later. Here the sequenced sample was blood, taken from a patient whose treatment included radiotherapy and nephrectomy. The receptors were gathered from a man aged 55 to 70 with renal cell carcinoma.

This clone has more than one count but fewer than ten. The chain recombines TRBV11-3 with TRBJ1-6; no definite D call. The CDR3 spans 13 residues. Per germline, CDR1 SGHNT and CDR2 YENEEA. V dropped 5 bases and J dropped 10 bases, with 12 bases sitting between them. This chain's CDR3 is CASSVSPGSPLHF. The CDR3 region has the DNA TGTGCCAGCAGCGTCAGCCCGGGGTCACCCCTCCACTTT.

This chain connects TRBV7-6 to TRBJ1-4, with D tentatively TRBD1 (5 bases). V was shortened by 1 base and J by 8 bases, with 5 bases between the two germline ends. In germline, CDR1 is SGHVS, CDR2 FNYEAQ. The CDR3 has 12 residues. The CDR3 loop reads CASSLGGEKLFF. The DNA for the CDR3 is TGTGCCAGCAGCTTAGGGGGGGAAAAACTGTTTTTT.

Points on this clone: A read error may account for a junction end that differs from germline. The chain combines TRBV19 with TRBJ2-5, with D perhaps being TRBD1 or TRBD2 (5 bases each). Germline CDR1 reads LNHDA; CDR2 reads SQIVND (reference sequence). The CDR3 runs 16 residues. CDR3 region: CASSIGAGRRAETQYF. The CDR3 nucleotides read TGTGCCAGCAGTATTGGGGCGGGTAGGCGCGCTGAGACCCAGTACTTC.

The genes are TRBV7-9 and TRBJ2-2, with 11 positions matching TRBD1. The CDR3 is made up of 15 amino acids. The germline CDR1 and CDR2 sequences are SEHNR and FQNEAQ (reference sequence). V lost 4 bases to trimming and J lost 4 bases; unmatched junction nucleotides: 2. CDR3 in amino acids: CASSWGQGGTGELFF. The CDR3 coding sequence is TGTGCCAGCAGCTGGGGACAGGGGGGCACCGGGGAGCTGTTTTTT.

The rearrangement uses TRBV18 and TRBJ2-1; D ambiguous. The germline CDR1 and CDR2 sequences are KGHSH and LQKENI. The V end was cut by 3 bases, the J end by 7 bases, with 10 bases between. The CDR3 is made up of 13 amino acids. CDR3 nucleotides: TGTGCCAGCTCACCCGAGCTGGATAATGAGCAGTTCTTC. Amino acid sequence: CASSPELDNEQFF. Complete variable domain (other parts from reference TRBV18 and TRBJ2-1): NAGVMQNPRHLVRRRGQEARLRCSPMKGHSHVYWYRQLPEEGLKFMVYLQKENIIDESGMPKERFSAEFPKEGPSILRIQQVVRGDSAAYFCASSPELDNEQFFGPGTRLTVL.

The rearrangement links TRBV5-1 to TRBJ2-5; D perhaps matches TRBD1 (5 bases). Germline CDR1 SGHRS, CDR2 YFSETQ. The CDR3 extends over 15 amino acids. Between the trimmed V and J ends, which lost 2 bases and 1 base, there was a span of 12 bases. CDR3 amino acids: CASSFSSTAQETQYF. CDR3 coding DNA: TGCGCCAGCAGCTTTTCATCGACAGCCCAAGAGACCCAGTACTTC.

The gene calls are TRBV4-1 and TRBJ2-2, with 7 bases matching TRBD1. Germline CDR1 MGHRA, CDR2 YSYEKL. V gave up 0 bases and J gave up 4 bases; unmatched junction bases: 5. The CDR3 is made up of 16 amino acids. The CDR3 spells CASSQEGRGSTGELFF. In nucleotides, the CDR3 is TGCGCCAGCAGCCAAGAGGGCAGGGGGAGCACCGGGGAGCTGTTTTTT.

J is TRBJ2-1 and V is TRBV9, with no clear D. CDR1 and CDR2 (germline): SGDLS, YYNGEE. V lost 3 bases to trimming and J lost 3 bases, with 25 bases between them. The length of the CDR3 is 19 residues. The CDR3 protein is CASSALLVPGPRIYNEQFF. The CDR3 DNA reads as TGTGCCAGCAGCGCCCTTTTAGTTCCGGGCCCCAGGATCTACAATGAGCAGTTCTTC. Supplemented by reference TRBV9 and TRBJ2-1, the full variable domain reads DSGVTQTPKHLITATGQRVTLRCSPRSGDLSVYWYQQSLDQGLQFLIQYYNGEERAKGNILERFSAQQFPDLHSELNLSSLELGDSALYFCASSALLVPGPRIYNEQFFGPGTRLTVL.

The rearrangement joins TRBV11-3 to TRBJ1-4; a weak D match, TRBD1 (6 bases). This CDR3 contains 16 residues. The germline V and J ends were trimmed by 2 bases and 6 bases, with 16 bases remaining between them. Per the germline V gene, CDR1 is SGHNT and CDR2 is YENEEA. The CDR3 sequence: CASSLTWGQGDEKLFF. Here the CDR3 DNA reads TGTGCCAGCAGCTTAACTTGGGGACAAGGGGATGAAAAACTGTTTTTT.

The CDR3, as DNA: TGTGCCAGCAGCTTAGGAACTAGCGGGAGGGCCCCCCCCTACAATGAGCAGTTCTTC. Protein sequence: CASSLGTSGRAPPYNEQFF. This chain connects TRBV7-8 to TRBJ2-1; 13 bases align to TRBD2. There are 19 residues in the CDR3. From germline, CDR1 is SGHVS and CDR2 FQNEAQ. With V trimmed by 1 base and J by 2 bases, 8 bases remained unmatched.

The rearrangement joins TRBV9 to TRBJ2-1; 16 bases agree with TRBD2. Germline V CDR1 and CDR2: SGDLS, YYNGEE. This CDR3 has 17 amino acids. V lost 4 bases and J lost 2; bases outside the gene matches: 3. The CDR3 coding sequence is TGTGCCAGCAGCATGGGGACTAGCGGGGGGGCCTACAATGAGCAGTTCTTC. This gives the protein CASSMGTSGGAYNEQFF.

The chain joins TRBV9 to TRBJ1-1, with 10 bases identical to TRBD1. CDR1 and CDR2 from the germline V gene are SGDLS and YYNGEE. V was clipped by 3 bases and J by 4 bases; unmatched bases: 12. The CDR3 has 17 amino acids. The CDR3 region is CASSAVPGQGSVTEAFF. In nucleotides, the CDR3 is TGTGCCAGCAGCGCCGTCCCGGGACAGGGGTCGGTCACTGAAGCTTTCTTT.

The chain links TRBV7-9 to TRBJ2-5, with D perhaps TRBD1 (5 bases). V lost 1 base and J 3 bases, leaving 6 bases between the germline ends. Germline assignment: CDR1 SEHNR and CDR2 FQNEAQ (reference sequence). This CDR3 contains 13 residues. CDR3 nucleotide sequence: TGTGCCAGCAGCTTAGTCAGGGAAGAGACCCAGTACTTC. This codes for CASSLVREETQYF.

Only a few counts were recorded for this clone. The chain links TRBV5-1 to TRBJ1-1; the D is unclear. CDR3 size: 14 residues. Germline CDR1 reads SGHRS; CDR2 reads YFSETQ. V was pared by 3 bases and J by 1 base, with 10 bases between. In DNA form, the CDR3 reads TGCGCCAGCAGCTCACAGACGACGAACACTGAAGCTTTCTTT. It yields the protein CASSSQTTNTEAFF.

CDR3 in amino acids: CASSDRWDGYTF. The CDR3 bases are TGTGCCAGTAGTGACAGATGGGATGGCTACACCTTC. The V call is TRBV19, the J call TRBJ1-2; D is possibly TRBD1 (5 bases). V was clipped by 5 bases and J by 6 bases, with 10 bases between them. Germline CDR1 and CDR2: LNHDA and SQIVND (reference sequence). The CDR3 has 12 residues. The complete variable domain, with remaining parts taken from reference TRBV19 and TRBJ1-2, reads DGGITQSPKYLFRKEGQNVTLSCEQNLNHDAMYWYRQDPGQGLRLIYYSQIVNDFQKGDIAEGYSVSREKKESFPLTVTSAQKNPTAFYLCASSDRWDGYTFGSGTRLTVV.

This chain links TRBV7-9 with TRBJ1-1; TRBD1 matches 12 bases. Germline loops: CDR1 SEHNR, CDR2 FQNEAQ (reference sequence). The CDR3 extends over 14 amino acids. V lost 5 bases, J lost 5 bases, and 3 bases stayed unmatched. CDR3: CASSLGQGATEAFF. DNA of the CDR3: TGTGCCAGCAGCCTGGGACAGGGGGCTACTGAAGCTTTCTTT. The full variable domain, with the rest looked up from reference TRBV7-9 and TRBJ1-1, is DTGVSQNPRHKITKRGQNVTFRCDPISEHNRLYWYRQTLGQGPEFLTYFQNEAQLEKSRLLSDRFSAERPKGSFSTLEIQRTEQGDSAMYLCASSLGQGATEAFFGQGTRLTVV.

V and J are TRBV6-5 and TRBJ2-7; no firm D call. CDR1 and CDR2 from the germline V gene are MNHEY and SVGAGI. V was cut by 2 bases and J by 3 bases, with 11 bases left in between. The CDR3 is 14 amino acids. CDR3 nucleotides: TGTGCCAGCAGTTACACCGGTGGAAGCTACGAGCAGTACTTC. Translated: CASSYTGGSYEQYF.

This chain links TRBV19 with TRBJ2-7, with D unclear. The germline V and J ends were trimmed by 1 base and 0 bases, with 13 bases remaining between them. Germline assignment: CDR1 LNHDA and CDR2 SQIVND (reference sequence). This CDR3 is 16 amino acids long. The DNA for the CDR3 is TGTGCCAGTAGTATAGTGTGCAGCCCGAGCTCCTACGAGCAGTACGTC. Its translation: CASSIVCSPSSYEQYV.

The gene calls are TRBV7-3 and TRBJ2-1; D tentatively fits TRBD1 or TRBD2 (6 bases each). Per germline, CDR1 SGHTA and CDR2 FQGTGA. The CDR3 runs to 12 residues. The V gene lost 6 bases and the J gene lost 12 bases, with 15 bases spanning the gap. CDR3 nucleotide sequence: TGTGCCAGCAGTTCCTTTGGGGGGCTGCAGTTCTTC. It is translated as CASSSFGGLQFF.

V and J are TRBV15 and TRBJ2-3; D is unclear. Germline V gene sequence: CDR1 LNHNV, CDR2 YYDKDF (reference sequence). V lost 5 bases to trimming and J lost 6 bases, with 18 bases between them. There are 15 residues in the CDR3. CDR3: CATSSILRDLDTQYF. In DNA, the CDR3 is TGTGCCACCAGCTCTATATTAAGGGATTTGGATACGCAGTATTTT.

The rearrangement uses TRBV10-1 and TRBJ2-1; D possibly corresponds to TRBD2 (5 bases). The CDR3 loop spans 17 amino acids. V gave up 2 bases and J gave up 3 bases, with 17 bases separating them. Germline V gene data show CDR1 as WNHNN and CDR2 as SYGVQD (reference sequence). The CDR3 region is CASSEQAGALYYNEQFF. The CDR3 DNA is TGCGCCAGCAGTGAGCAGGCGGGCGCTTTGTACTACAATGAGCAGTTCTTC.

This clone has just a few counts. The V and J genes are TRBV7-2 and TRBJ1-5; 10 bases fit TRBD1. Trimming cost V 1 base and J 7 bases; bases outside gene matches: 1. The length of the CDR3 is 14 residues. CDR1 and CDR2 from the germline V gene are SGHTA and FQGNSA. CDR3 protein: CASSLGDRGQPQHF. In DNA form, the CDR3 reads TGTGCCAGCAGCTTAGGGGACAGGGGACAGCCCCAGCATTTT.

V gene TRBV19 combines with J gene TRBJ2-7; a possible D gene is TRBD1 (6 bases). Germline V gene data show CDR1 as LNHDA and CDR2 as SQIVND (reference sequence). This CDR3 is built from 13 residues. Between the trimmed V and J ends, which lost 10 bases and 2 bases, there was a span of 15 bases. The CDR3 sequence is CATGGGQTYEQYF. CDR3 DNA: TGTGCCACCGGTGGGGGACAAACCTACGAGCAGTACTTC.

The rearrangement links TRBV18 to TRBJ2-1; TRBD1 or TRBD2 may be the D gene (5 bases each). V dropped 2 bases and J dropped 9 bases, with 5 bases sitting between them. Germline CDR1 reads KGHSH; CDR2 reads LQKENI. The CDR3 contains 11 residues. The CDR3 protein is CASSPGGEQFF. The CDR3 nucleotides read TGTGCCAGCTCACCAGGGGGTGAGCAGTTCTTC. Full variable domain (missing parts from reference TRBV18 and TRBJ2-1): NAGVMQNPRHLVRRRGQEARLRCSPMKGHSHVYWYRQLPEEGLKFMVYLQKENIIDESGMPKERFSAEFPKEGPSILRIQQVVRGDSAAYFCASSPGGEQFFGPGTRLTVL.

A few counts support this clone. The chain is built from TRBV7-9 and TRBJ1-5; 10 bases are shared with TRBD1. CDR1 is SEHNR, CDR2 FQNEAQ, per germline (reference sequence). After removal of 5 bases from V and 3 bases from J, the junction contained 7 bases not matched to a gene. This CDR3 contains 16 residues. The chain's CDR3 is CASSPGTGALNQPQHF. The CDR3 coding sequence is TGTGCCAGCAGCCCCGGGACAGGGGCGCTCAATCAGCCCCAGCATTTT.

The rearrangement joins TRBV5-1 to TRBJ2-3; maybe TRBD2 (5 bases). This CDR3 is built from 14 residues. The V end was cut by 4 bases, the J end by 2 bases, with 11 bases between. The germline CDR1 and CDR2 sequences are SGHRS and YFSETQ. The CDR3 spells CASSRRLYTDTQYF. The CDR3 DNA is TGCGCCAGCAGCCGAAGACTATACACAGATACGCAGTATTTT.

The chain carries TRBV6-1 and TRBJ2-2; D perhaps matches TRBD2 (6 bases). The germline CDR1 and CDR2 sequences are MNHNS and SASEGT. Trimming left V 11 bases short and J 5 bases short, with 18 bases between. The CDR3 covers 14 residues. The CDR3 reads CAGLRGSRTGELFF. The CDR3 DNA follows: TGTGCCGGGCTTCGGGGGAGTCGGACCGGGGAGCTGTTTTTT.

The rearrangement joins TRBV25-1 to TRBJ2-1, with TRBD1 matching over 8 bases. In germline, CDR1 is MGHDK, CDR2 SYGVNS. Germline trimming cut 4 bases from V and 4 bases from J; bases unmatched to any gene: 3. The CDR3 contains 14 residues. The CDR3 protein is CASSAGGSYNEQFF. For the CDR3, the DNA is TGTGCCAGCAGTGCAGGGGGCTCTTACAATGAGCAGTTCTTC.

This clone was observed a single time. The rearrangement uses TRBV15 and TRBJ2-7; 7 bases align to TRBD1. J lost 5 bases, V lost 1 base, and 8 bases had no gene match. The CDR3 has 15 residues. Per the germline V gene, CDR1 is LNHNV and CDR2 is YYDKDF (reference sequence). The CDR3 nucleotides are TGTGCCACCAGCAGAGCGGACAGGCTCGAGGACGAGCAGTACTTC. Translated, it gives CATSRADRLEDEQYF. The complete variable domain, with remaining parts taken from reference TRBV15 and TRBJ2-7, reads DAMVIQNPRYQVTQFGKPVTLSCSQTLNHNVMYWYQQKSSQAPKLLFHYYDKDFNNEADTPDNFQSRRPNTSFCFLDIRSPGLGDTAMYLCATSRADRLEDEQYFGPGTRLTVT.

This clone was seen many times. The chain uses TRBV10-2 and TRBJ1-2, with 9 bases lining up with TRBD1. Germline CDR1 and CDR2: WSHSY and SAAADI. The CDR3 length is 16 residues. V lost 3 bases to trimming and J lost 5 bases; unmatched junction nucleotides: 10. The CDR3 is CASSDMYGQGTYGYTF. CDR3 in DNA: TGCGCCAGCAGTGATATGTATGGACAGGGGACTTATGGCTACACCTTC.